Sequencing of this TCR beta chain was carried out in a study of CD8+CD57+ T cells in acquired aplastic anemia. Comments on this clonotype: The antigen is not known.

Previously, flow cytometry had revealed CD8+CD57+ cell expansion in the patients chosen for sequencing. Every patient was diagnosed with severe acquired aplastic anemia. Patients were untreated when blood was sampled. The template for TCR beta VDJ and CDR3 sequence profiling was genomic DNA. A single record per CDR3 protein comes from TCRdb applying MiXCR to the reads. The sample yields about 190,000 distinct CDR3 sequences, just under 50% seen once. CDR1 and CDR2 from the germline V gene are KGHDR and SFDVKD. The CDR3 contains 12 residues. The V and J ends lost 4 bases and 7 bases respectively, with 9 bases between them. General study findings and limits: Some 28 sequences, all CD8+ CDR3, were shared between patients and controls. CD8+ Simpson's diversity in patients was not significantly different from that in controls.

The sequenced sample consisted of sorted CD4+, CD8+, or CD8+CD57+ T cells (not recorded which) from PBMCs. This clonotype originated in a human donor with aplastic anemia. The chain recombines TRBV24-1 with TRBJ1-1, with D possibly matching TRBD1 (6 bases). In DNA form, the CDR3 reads TGTGCCACCAGTGAGGGGGGCGATGAAGCTTTCTTT. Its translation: CATSEGGDEAFF.